These 5 T cell receptor beta chains were all obtained from the same sample, sequenced in a study of cytomegalovirus exposure and HLA in healthy donors. In the PCR, 60 Vbeta and 13 Jbeta primers were used. Only in-frame clones appear in the TCRdb table, and some are missing; sequencing was by immunoSEQ multiplex PCR. The data show hundreds of thousands of clones, 70% to 90% seen once. Sequenced: PBMCs. The origin of the receptors is a girl aged 2 to 10 in good health and CMV-seronegative.

This clone was detected a few times. The CDR3 protein is CASSVQGDTGELFF. The CDR3 bases are TGTGCCAGCAGCGTACAAGGGGACACCGGGGAGCTGTTTTTT. The rearrangement links TRBV9 to TRBJ2-2, with a possible D match to TRBD1 (5 bases). V was trimmed by 1 base and J by 3 bases, leaving 7 bases between them. There are 14 residues in the CDR3. From germline, CDR1 is SGDLS and CDR2 YYNGEE. Full variable domain (missing parts from reference TRBV9 and TRBJ2-2): DSGVTQTPKHLITATGQRVTLRCSPRSGDLSVYWYQQSLDQGLQFLIQYYNGEERAKGNILERFSAQQFPDLHSELNLSSLELGDSALYFCASSVQGDTGELFFGEGSRLTVL.

J is TRBJ2-3 and V is TRBV19, with 11 bases matching TRBD2. The CDR3 totals 13 residues. Looked up from germline, CDR1 is LNHDA and CDR2 is SQIVND (reference sequence). J was trimmed by 6 bases and V by 10 bases; bases with no gene match: 6. The CDR3 loop reads CATSGRNQDTQYF. The CDR3 DNA reads as TGTGCCACTAGCGGGAGGAATCAGGATACGCAGTATTTT. Drawing the rest from reference TRBV19 and TRBJ2-3, the complete variable domain is DGGITQSPKYLFRKEGQNVTLSCEQNLNHDAMYWYRQDPGQGLRLIYYSQIVNDFQKGDIAEGYSVSREKKESFPLTVTSAQKNPTAFYLCATSGRNQDTQYFGPGTRLTVL.

The chain is built from TRBV15 and TRBJ2-7; no firm D call. This CDR3 has 19 residues. V gave up 0 bases and J gave up 3 bases, with 24 bases separating them. Germline values: CDR1 LNHNV, CDR2 YYDKDF (reference sequence). The CDR3 loop reads CATSRDGPFERYSLYEQYF. The CDR3 DNA reads TGTGCCACCAGCAGAGATGGCCCCTTTGAGAGGTACTCACTCTACGAGCAGTACTTC.

The chain employs TRBV13 and TRBJ2-1; TRBD2 is a possible D gene (6 bases). This CDR3 is 14 amino acids long. Trimming took off 6 bases at V and 4 bases at J, with 13 bases between the two ends. The germline V gene has CDR1 PRHDT and CDR2 FYEKMQ (reference sequence). The CDR3 spells CASRESGHYNEQFF. The CDR3 region has the DNA TGTGCCAGCAGAGAGAGCGGGCATTACAATGAGCAGTTCTTC.

V gene TRBV18 combines with J gene TRBJ1-1, with a possible D match to TRBD1 (6 bases). The CDR3 totals 14 residues. Per the germline V gene, CDR1 is KGHSH and CDR2 is LQKENI. Trimming removed 2 bases from V and 5 bases from J, with 12 bases in between. DNA of the CDR3: TGTGCCAGCTCACCAGGTGTTCAGGGGACTGAAGCTTTCTTT. Protein product: CASSPGVQGTEAFF.